Listed here are 14 T cell receptor beta chains from one sample, sequenced in a study of PD-L1 blockade in urothelial cancer. Clones were sequenced by immunoSEQ multiplex PCR, and TCRdb holds only the in-frame ones, with some missing. In the table there are about 50,000 clones, approximately 85% of which are singletons. Indicated time point: peripheral blood 6 weeks after treatment start. Specimen: PBMCs, collected around atezolizumab (anti-PD-L1) treatment. All receptors come from a man aged 45-65 years with urothelial cancer.

This clone was counted between two and nine times. The rearrangement links TRBV19 to TRBJ2-7; the D is unclear. Trimming pared 10 bases from V and 4 bases from J, leaving 23 bases between. CDR3 size: 15 residues. Germline CDR1 LNHDA, CDR2 SQIVND (reference sequence). In DNA form, the CDR3 reads TGTGCCACCTCAAGTACGCGGCAGCCGATATACGAGCAGTACTTC. It translates to CATSSTRQPIYEQYF.

V and J are TRBV5-1 and TRBJ1-4; D perhaps matches TRBD1 (6 bases). The CDR3 is 16 residues long. Germline V lookup: CDR1 SGHRS, CDR2 YFSETQ. Trimming left V 0 bases short and J 5 bases short, with 14 bases between. The CDR3 bases are TGCGCCAGCAGCTTGGTCCCCGGACAGATGAATGAAAAACTGTTTTTT. This translates into CASSLVPGQMNEKLFF.

This chain connects TRBV10-3 to TRBJ2-1; 10 bases fit TRBD2. This CDR3 comprises 17 residues. J lost 2 bases, V lost 4 bases, and 8 bases had no gene match. Looked up from germline, CDR1 is ENHRY and CDR2 is SYGVKD. CDR3 DNA: TGTGCCATCAGTGGGGGTGGACTAGCGGTCCCCTACAATGAGCAGTTCTTC. It translates to CAISGGGLAVPYNEQFF.

The chain combines TRBV20-1 with TRBJ2-1, with TRBD1 as a possible D gene (5 bases). Trimming cost V 3 bases and J 7 bases, with 7 bases left between them. The CDR3 loop spans 11 amino acids. Germline assignment: CDR1 DFQATT and CDR2 SNEGSKA (reference sequence). The CDR3 is CSASRANEQFF. The CDR3 DNA follows: TGCAGTGCTAGCAGGGCTAATGAGCAGTTCTTC.

This clone appeared once. V and J are TRBV27 and TRBJ2-7, with TRBD1 as a possible D gene (5 bases). V shed 8 bases and J shed 4 bases, with 15 bases lying between them. Germline CDR1 is MNHEY and CDR2 is SMNVEV (reference sequence). The CDR3 sequence is 13 residues long. DNA for the CDR3: TGTGCCAGCCGACGCAGGGATGAGTACGAGCAGTACTTC. As protein: CASRRRDEYEQYF.

This clone was picked up one time. J is TRBJ2-3 and V is TRBV19, with 9 bases lining up with TRBD2. The germline V gene has CDR1 LNHDA and CDR2 SQIVND (reference sequence). This CDR3 spans 16 amino acids. Germline trimming cut 6 bases from V and 3 bases from J; bases unmatched to any gene: 10. CDR3 sequence (DNA): TGTGCCAGTAGACCAGGTTGGACTAGCGAAACAGATACGCAGTATTTT. Amino acid sequence: CASRPGWTSETDTQYF. The entire variable domain, with the rest obtained from reference TRBV19 and TRBJ2-3, is as follows: DGGITQSPKYLFRKEGQNVTLSCEQNLNHDAMYWYRQDPGQGLRLIYYSQIVNDFQKGDIAEGYSVSREKKESFPLTVTSAQKNPTAFYLCASRPGWTSETDTQYFGPGTRLTVL.

The genes are TRBV5-4 and TRBJ2-5; TRBD2 aligns across 8 bases. Losses at the gene ends were 3 bases for V and 2 bases for J; bases not matched to a gene: 6. Germline V gene data show CDR1 as SGHNT and CDR2 as YYREEE (reference sequence). The CDR3 consists of 15 residues. CDR3 amino acids: CASSSGLVGQETQYF. CDR3 in DNA: TGTGCCAGCAGCTCGGGACTAGTCGGACAAGAGACCCAGTACTTC.

CDR3 sequence reads: CASRQGNYGYTF. CDR3 coding DNA: TGTGCCAGCAGACAGGGGAACTATGGCTACACCTTC. The J gene is TRBJ1-2, the V gene TRBV5-5; 7 nucleotides agree with TRBD1. The length of the CDR3 is 12 residues. Germline assignment: CDR1 SGHKS and CDR2 YYEKEE (reference sequence). The V segment lost 5 bases and the J segment 2 bases; nucleotides outside the gene matches: 0.

This clone was seen a single time. The chain employs TRBV14 and TRBJ2-1; D remains ambiguous. There are 14 residues in the CDR3. V dropped 1 base and J dropped 4 bases, with 8 bases sitting between them. CDR1 and CDR2 from the germline V gene are SGHDN and FVKESK. CDR3 loop: CASSQGGRYNEQFF. The DNA for the CDR3 is TGTGCCAGCAGCCAAGGCGGCAGATACAATGAGCAGTTCTTC. The full variable domain, in which reference TRBV14 and TRBJ2-1 provide the parts outside the CDR3, is EAGVTQFPSHSVIEKGQTVTLRCDPISGHDNLYWYRRVMGKEIKFLLHFVKESKQDESGMPNNRFLAERTGGTYSTLKVQPAELEDSGVYFCASSQGGRYNEQFFGPGTRLTVL.

The V gene is TRBV5-4, the J gene TRBJ1-2; perhaps TRBD1 as D (6 bases). Germline V gene lookup returns CDR1 SGHNT and CDR2 YYREEE (reference sequence). This CDR3 has 14 residues. Trimming removed 3 bases from V and 0 bases from J, with 9 bases in between. DNA for the CDR3: TGTGCCAGCAGCTCCAGGGGCACTAACTATGGCTACACCTTC. This codes for CASSSRGTNYGYTF.

The chain joins TRBV15 to TRBJ1-5; 7 bases line up with TRBD1. The CDR3 contains 16 residues. V shed 1 base and J 0 bases; nucleotides not matched to a gene: 3. CDR1 and CDR2 (germline): LNHNV, YYDKDF (reference sequence). The CDR3 DNA sequence: TGTGCCACCAGCAGAGGACAGGGCTATAGCAATCAGCCCCAGCATTTT. This translates into CATSRGQGYSNQPQHF. The full variable domain, its missing parts supplied by reference TRBV15 and TRBJ1-5, is DAMVIQNPRYQVTQFGKPVTLSCSQTLNHNVMYWYQQKSSQAPKLLFHYYDKDFNNEADTPDNFQSRRPNTSFCFLDIRSPGLGDTAMYLCATSRGQGYSNQPQHFGDGTRLSIL.

The V and J genes are TRBV29-1 and TRBJ2-1; 8 nucleotides match TRBD2. V trimming: 4 bases; J trimming: 5 bases; junction bases outside the gene matches: 10. The CDR3 spans 15 residues. The germline V gene encodes CDR1 SQVTM and CDR2 ANQGSEA. CDR3 DNA sequence: TGCAGCGTTGGGGGAGCCGGGAGGGCCGACAATGAGCAGTTCTTC. This gives the protein CSVGGAGRADNEQFF.

The gene calls are TRBV6-1 and TRBJ2-5; D is perhaps TRBD1 (6 bases). Germline V gives CDR1 MNHNS, CDR2 SASEGT. The germline V and J ends were trimmed by 7 bases and 1 base, with 10 bases remaining between them. The CDR3 runs to 13 residues. The CDR3 loop reads CASMGAGQETQYF. CDR3 DNA: TGTGCCAGCATGGGGGCAGGCCAAGAGACCCAGTACTTC.

This chain links TRBV6-5 with TRBJ2-2; TRBD1 agrees at 8 bases. With 5 bases clipped from V and 5 bases from J, the junction kept 4 bases outside the gene matches. This CDR3 is built from 14 residues. Per germline, CDR1 MNHEY and CDR2 SVGAGI. CDR3 in DNA: TGTGCCAGCAGTCGGCAGGGGGCAACCGGGGAGCTGTTTTTT. Protein: CASSRQGATGELFF.